This T cell receptor (beta chain) was captured by sequencing in a study of T cells in localized non-small cell lung cancer. The data were produced by immunoSEQ multiplex PCR, yet TCRdb's version contains in-frame clones alone and is incomplete. Counted here are 2,000 to 2,500 clones, 21% occurring once; the ten biggest clones make up approximately 12%. As regards this clone: The antigen is not known.

V lost 7 bases to trimming and J lost 7 bases, with 12 bases between them. The CDR3 loop spans 12 amino acids. Germline CDR1 and CDR2: MDHEN and SYDVKM. Broader study findings: Researchers found a median around 61 of the top 100 tumor clones in adjacent lung. Highest T cell clonality was seen in uninvolved adjacent lung, surpassing that measured in tumor. Since sequencing was restricted to only one region of the tumor, intratumor heterogeneity remains a possibility.

The origin of this receptor is a man between 40 and 70 years old with stage I lung adenocarcinoma. The source material was lung tumor tissue, sampled before any cancer treatment. The chain links TRBV28 to TRBJ2-3, with unresolved D. CDR3 loop: CASTARENTQYF. Here the CDR3 DNA reads TGTGCCAGCACCGCGAGAGAAAATACGCAGTATTTT.